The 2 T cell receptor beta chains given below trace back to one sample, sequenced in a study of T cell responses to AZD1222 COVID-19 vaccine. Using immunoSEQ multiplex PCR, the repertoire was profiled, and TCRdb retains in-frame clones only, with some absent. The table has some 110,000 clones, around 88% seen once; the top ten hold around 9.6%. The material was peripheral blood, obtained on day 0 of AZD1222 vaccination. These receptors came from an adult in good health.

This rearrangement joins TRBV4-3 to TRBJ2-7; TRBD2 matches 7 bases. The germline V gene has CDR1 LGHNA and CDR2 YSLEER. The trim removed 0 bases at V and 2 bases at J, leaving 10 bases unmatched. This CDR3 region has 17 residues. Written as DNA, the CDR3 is TGCGCCAGCAGCCAAGATTACGAGCGGGGTGGCCCCTACGAGCAGTACTTC. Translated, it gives CASSQDYERGGPYEQYF.

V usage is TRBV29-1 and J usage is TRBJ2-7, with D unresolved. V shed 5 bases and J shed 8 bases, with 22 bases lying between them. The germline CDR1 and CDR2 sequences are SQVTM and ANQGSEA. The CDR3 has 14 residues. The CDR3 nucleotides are TGCAGCGTTTCGGAAAGGACCTCGGAATCGCAGCAGTACTTC. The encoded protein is CSVSERTSESQQYF.